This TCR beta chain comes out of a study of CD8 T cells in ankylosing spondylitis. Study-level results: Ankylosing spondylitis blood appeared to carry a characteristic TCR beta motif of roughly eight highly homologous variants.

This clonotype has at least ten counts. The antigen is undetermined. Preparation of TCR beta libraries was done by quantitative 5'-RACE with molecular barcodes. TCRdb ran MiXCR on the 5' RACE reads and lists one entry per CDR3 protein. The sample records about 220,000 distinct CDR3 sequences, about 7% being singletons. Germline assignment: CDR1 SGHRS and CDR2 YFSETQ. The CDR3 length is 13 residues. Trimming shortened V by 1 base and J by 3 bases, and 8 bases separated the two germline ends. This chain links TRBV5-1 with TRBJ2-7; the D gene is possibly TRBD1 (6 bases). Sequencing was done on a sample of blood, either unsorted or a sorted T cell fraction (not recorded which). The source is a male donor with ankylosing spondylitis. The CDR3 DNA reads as TGCGCCAGCAGCTTGAGGGACAACTACGAGCAGTACTTC. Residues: CASSLRDNYEQYF.